This T cell receptor beta chain was recovered during a study of T-cell reconstitution after alpha-beta-depleted transplantation in children. Trimming removed 4 bases from V and 5 bases from J, with 26 bases in between. The CDR3 runs to 17 residues. CDR1 DFQATT and CDR2 SNEGSKA come from the germline V gene (reference sequence). General study points: Surviving recipient T cells and thymic progenitors accounted for the high day-60 TCRbeta diversity observed in some patients.

This clonotype was recorded a few times. The antigen remains unidentified. Preparation of the TCRbeta library involved a method that used unique molecular identifiers. TCRdb re-derived calls from the PCR reads in MiXCR, one entry per CDR3 protein. Counted here are a few hundred thousand distinct CDR3 sequences, roughly 27% occurring once; the ten biggest clones make up 30% to 45%. This specimen consisted of PBMCs, obtained before TCRalphabeta/CD19-depleted stem cell transplant. This receptor was identified in a boy in the first two years of life with Wiskott-Aldrich syndrome, due to receive a stem cell transplant. The chain uses TRBV20-1 and TRBJ2-5, with D perhaps matching TRBD1 (6 bases). The CDR3 spells CSAKFLSGAVRGETQYF. The CDR3, as DNA: TGCAGTGCTAAGTTTCTATCCGGAGCGGTTAGGGGGGAGACCCAGTACTTC.